The source of this T cell receptor beta chain is a study of blood T cell repertoires in COVID-19. Study overall: Sources were T cells, B-cell-depleted T cells, or PBMCs; the material itself was cDNA or gDNA.

Per germline, CDR1 SGHRS and CDR2 YFSETQ. The length of the CDR3 is 14 residues. V shed 4 bases, J shed 5 bases, and the junction held 6 bases outside the gene matches. Profiling relied on immunoSEQ multiplex PCR, and the TCRdb table lists in-frame clones only, not all of them. In the table there are over 40,000 clones, about 90% of which are singletons. Material: peripheral blood. The rearrangement joins TRBV5-1 to TRBJ1-2; 9 bases are shared with TRBD1. This TCR was sampled from a human donor in a cohort sampled during active COVID-19. CDR3 DNA sequence: TGCGCCAGCAGCCCGGGACAGGGCTTATATGGCTACACCTTC. This encodes CASSPGQGLYGYTF.